These 19 T cell receptor beta chains share one sample of origin, sequenced in a study of PD-L1 blockade in urothelial cancer. Data came from immunoSEQ multiplex PCR; TCRdb stores just in-frame clones and leaves some out. The sample has 87,000 or so clones; 84% are singletons. The time point denotes: pretreatment peripheral blood. The sequenced sample was PBMCs, obtained around atezolizumab (anti-PD-L1) treatment. These receptors all stem from a man aged 55 to 70 with urothelial cancer.

The chain carries TRBV12-5 and TRBJ1-2, with D unresolved. CDR3 length equals 15 residues. Germline assignment: CDR1 LGHNT and CDR2 FRNRAP. Trimming took off 2 bases at V and 6 bases at J, with 16 bases between the two ends. Here the CDR3 reads CASGLPAGSRDGYTF. CDR3 nucleotide sequence: TGTGCTAGTGGTTTGCCCGCGGGTTCAAGGGATGGCTACACCTTC.

The CDR3 region is CASSQDRANNQPQHF. The CDR3, as DNA: TGCGCCAGCAGCCAAGACAGGGCGAACAATCAGCCCCAGCATTTT. The chain couples TRBV4-3 to TRBJ1-5; D perhaps matches TRBD1 (5 bases). CDR3 length: 15 amino acids. V lost 0 bases and J lost 3, with 9 bases in between. Germline V lookup: CDR1 LGHNA, CDR2 YSLEER.

The chain couples TRBV10-1 to TRBJ2-1; maybe TRBD2 (6 bases). The length of the CDR3 is 13 residues. V shed 0 bases and J shed 7 bases, with 7 bases lying between them. Germline V gene sequence: CDR1 WNHNN, CDR2 SYGVQD (reference sequence). The CDR3 sequence: CASSESGGNEQFF. Here the CDR3 DNA reads TGCGCCAGCAGTGAGTCGGGGGGAAATGAGCAGTTCTTC.

J is TRBJ2-5 and V is TRBV2; D ambiguous. There are 14 residues in the CDR3. Trimming removed 7 bases from V and 0 bases from J, with 12 bases in between. The V gene's germline CDR1 is SNHLY and CDR2 FYNNEI. CDR3 amino acids: CASNFRRNQETQYF. CDR3 nucleotides: TGTGCCAGCAACTTCCGGCGGAACCAAGAGACCCAGTACTTC. The full variable domain, in which reference TRBV2 and TRBJ2-5 provide the parts outside the CDR3, is EPEVTQTPSHQVTQMGQEVILRCVPISNHLYFYWYRQILGQKVEFLVSFYNNEISEKSEIFDDQFSVERPDGSNFTLKIRSTKLEDSAMYFCASNFRRNQETQYFGPGTRLLVL.

The table lists this clone with a count of one. The CDR3 DNA reads as TGTGCCAGCCAGTGGGGCGGGACGGGCAATCAGCCCCAGCATTTT. This encodes CASQWGGTGNQPQHF. The chain recombines TRBV28 with TRBJ1-5; possibly TRBD1 for D (5 bases). Germline assignment: CDR1 MDHEN and CDR2 SYDVKM. Trimming pared 8 bases from V and 2 bases from J, leaving 16 bases between. This CDR3 comprises 15 residues.

This chain links TRBV29-1 with TRBJ2-1; 9 nucleotides match TRBD1. V was pared by 4 bases and J by 4 bases, with 5 bases of the junction left unmatched. Germline V gene lookup returns CDR1 SQVTM and CDR2 ANQGSEA. There are 14 residues in the CDR3. The CDR3 DNA reads as TGCAGCGTTGCGACCGGGACAGGGTACAATGAGCAGTTCTTC. This encodes CSVATGTGYNEQFF.

This sequence joins TRBV5-1 and TRBJ1-5; 7 bases fit TRBD1. Germline CDR1 and CDR2: SGHRS and YFSETQ. V gave up 0 bases and J gave up 8 bases; unmatched junction bases: 5. This CDR3 spans 14 amino acids. The CDR3 spells CASSLGQGGEPQHF. The CDR3 region has the DNA TGCGCCAGCAGCTTGGGACAGGGAGGTGAGCCCCAGCATTTT.

V usage is TRBV5-1 and J usage is TRBJ2-5; D remains ambiguous. Germline CDR1 reads SGHRS; CDR2 reads YFSETQ. The V gene lost 7 bases and the J gene lost 1 base, with 8 bases spanning the gap. This CDR3 is built from 12 residues. The CDR3 DNA reads TGCGCCAGCCGACACCTCCAAGAGACCCAGTACTTC. Translating it yields CASRHLQETQYF.

In this sample, this clone turned up a few times. The gene calls are TRBV27 and TRBJ1-5, with 8 bases identical to TRBD1. With V trimmed by 2 bases and J by 6 bases, 6 bases remained unmatched. Germline V CDR1 and CDR2: MNHEY, SMNVEV (reference sequence). The CDR3 loop spans 15 amino acids. CDR3: CASSLQGALGQPQHF. Written as DNA, the CDR3 is TGTGCCAGCAGTTTACAGGGGGCTTTGGGTCAGCCCCAGCATTTT.

The rearrangement links TRBV7-3 to TRBJ2-3; TRBD2 agrees at 9 bases. The CDR3 runs 16 residues. The trim removed 4 bases at V and 2 bases at J, leaving 7 bases unmatched. CDR1 and CDR2 (germline): SGHTA, FQGTGA. The CDR3 reads CASSSRLAGSTDTQYF. CDR3 DNA sequence: TGTGCCAGCAGCTCTCGGCTAGCGGGGTCCACAGATACGCAGTATTTT.

This clone was observed once. For the CDR3, the DNA is TGCGCCAGCAGCCAGACCGGCGGGCTGGAGCAGTACTTC. Translating it yields CASSQTGGLEQYF. This sequence joins TRBV4-3 and TRBJ2-7, with D tentatively TRBD2 (5 bases). V lost 3 bases, J lost 7 bases, and 13 bases lay in between. Germline lookup yields CDR1 LGHNA and CDR2 YSLEER. This CDR3 has 13 amino acids.

There are a few counts of this clone. This chain connects TRBV4-1 to TRBJ2-6, with D possibly TRBD1 on 7 matching bases. This CDR3 spans 19 amino acids. The germline V gene encodes CDR1 MGHRA and CDR2 YSYEKL. V was cut by 3 bases and J by 0 bases, with 18 bases left in between. Here the CDR3 reads CASSHRLSGGSSGANVLTF. DNA for the CDR3: TGCGCCAGCAGCCACCGCTTGTCAGGGGGGAGCTCTGGGGCCAACGTCCTGACTTTC.

The chain recombines TRBV28 with TRBJ2-6; possible D gene TRBD1, 6 bases. V was cut by 2 bases and J by 0 bases, with 20 bases left in between. The CDR3 loop spans 20 amino acids. Germline V CDR1 and CDR2: MDHEN, SYDVKM. CDR3 sequence reads: CASSLPTWGQLSSGANVLTF. The CDR3 DNA sequence: TGTGCCAGCAGTTTACCAACTTGGGGGCAGTTGAGCTCTGGGGCCAACGTCCTGACTTTC. Complete variable domain (other parts from reference TRBV28 and TRBJ2-6): DVKVTQSSRYLVKRTGEKVFLECVQDMDHENMFWYRQDPGLGLRLIYFSYDVKMKEKGDIPEGYSVSREKKERFSLILESASTNQTSMYLCASSLPTWGQLSSGANVLTFGAGSRLTVL.

DNA for the CDR3: TGCGCCAGCAGCCCATGGGGGACTAGCCTCTACGAGCAGTACTTC. This gives the protein CASSPWGTSLYEQYF. The chain carries TRBV5-1 and TRBJ2-7; 9 bases map to TRBD2. The CDR3 extends over 15 amino acids. The germline V gene has CDR1 SGHRS and CDR2 YFSETQ. Trimming at V came to 4 bases and at J to 3 bases, leaving 8 bases not matched to a gene.

This clone was seen a single time. The chain employs TRBV19 and TRBJ1-5; the D gene is possibly TRBD1 (6 bases). The ends were cut back, 11 bases at V and 2 bases at J, with 13 bases in the middle. Per germline, CDR1 LNHDA and CDR2 SQIVND (reference sequence). This CDR3 is built from 13 residues. This CDR3 reads CASNAGGNQPQHF. CDR3 in DNA: TGTGCCTCCAACGCAGGGGGCAATCAGCCCCAGCATTTT.

The table lists this clone with a few counts. V and J are TRBV6-5 and TRBJ2-1, with 14 bases matching TRBD2. This CDR3 contains 15 residues. CDR1 is MNHEY, CDR2 SVGAGI, per germline. The junction had 5 bases not matched to a gene; V was cut back by 5 bases and J by 8 bases. CDR3 in amino acids: CASSRRLAGGYEQFF. Here the CDR3 DNA reads TGTGCCAGCAGTCGGAGACTAGCGGGAGGGTATGAGCAGTTCTTC.

CDR3 coding DNA: TGCAGCGTTGAGTACCCAGGGGCGTTAATCGGCATTCAGTACTTC. Its translation is CSVEYPGALIGIQYF. The chain combines TRBV29-1 with TRBJ2-4; possibly TRBD1 for D (6 bases). Trimming stripped 3 bases from V and 9 bases from J, with 21 bases between. Germline V gene data show CDR1 as SQVTM and CDR2 as ANQGSEA. The CDR3 covers 15 residues.

This clone showed up just a few times. The same CDR3 arises from other DNA sequences in this sample as well. The rearrangement links TRBV5-8 to TRBJ1-5; tentatively, D is TRBD1 (6 bases). Germline loops: CDR1 SGHTS, CDR2 YDEGEE. The CDR3 consists of 15 residues. V lost 0 bases to trimming and J lost 0 bases, with 7 bases between them. CDR3 sequence reads: CASSLGQVSNQPQHF. The CDR3, as DNA: TGTGCCAGCAGCTTGGGACAGGTTAGCAATCAGCCCCAGCATTTT.

The V and J genes are TRBV5-6 and TRBJ2-3, with D possibly TRBD1 on 5 matching bases. The germline V and J ends were trimmed by 2 bases and 0 bases, with 13 bases remaining between them. Germline V lookup: CDR1 SGHDT, CDR2 YYEEEE. CDR3 size: 16 residues. The CDR3 DNA sequence: TGTGCCAGCAGCTTTAAGGGGTCCCCCAGCACAGATACGCAGTATTTT. It specifies CASSFKGSPSTDTQYF. Supplemented by reference TRBV5-6 and TRBJ2-3, the full variable domain reads DAGVTQSPTHLIKTRGQQVTLRCSPKSGHDTVSWYQQALGQGPQFIFQYYEEEERQRGNFPDRFSGHQFPNYSSELNVNALLLGDSALYLCASSFKGSPSTDTQYFGPGTRLTVL.